A single sample is the source of the 5 T cell receptor beta chains below, sequenced in a study of blood T cell repertoires in COVID-19. TCRdb keeps only in-frame clones here, not all; method: immunoSEQ multiplex PCR. The data contain 310,000 or so clones, about 88% of them seen just once; the ten biggest clones take up approximately 8.8%. Material for sequencing was PBMCs or T cells enriched from blood (not recorded which). These receptors were obtained from a woman in her forties who had recovered from COVID-19.

The rearrangement uses TRBV5-6 and TRBJ1-4; D is unclear. This CDR3 has 13 residues. V was cut by 1 base and J by 5 bases, with 6 bases left in between. CDR1 and CDR2 from the germline V gene are SGHDT and YYEEEE. This CDR3 is CASSLYGNEKLFF. CDR3 in DNA: TGTGCCAGCAGCTTGTACGGGAATGAAAAACTGTTTTTT.

The chain carries TRBV29-1 and TRBJ1-1; weak D call: TRBD1 (6 bases). V lost 5 bases and J 5 bases, leaving 18 bases between the germline ends. The CDR3 has 14 amino acids. Germline V lookup: CDR1 SQVTM, CDR2 ANQGSEA. This CDR3 reads CSVSKQGSGTEAFF. For the CDR3, the DNA is TGCAGCGTTTCCAAACAGGGTTCGGGGACTGAAGCTTTCTTT.

The gene calls are TRBV7-2 and TRBJ2-3; 9 bases match TRBD2. V was pared by 5 bases and J by 5 bases, with 14 bases of the junction left unmatched. CDR3 length: 17 residues. Germline loops: CDR1 SGHTA, CDR2 FQGNSA. This CDR3 reads CASSPRGGRAGGDTQYF. For the CDR3, the DNA is TGTGCCAGCAGCCCAAGGGGCGGGAGGGCCGGAGGAGATACGCAGTATTTT.

This chain links TRBV2 with TRBJ2-5; 10 bases match TRBD2. Germline CDR1 SNHLY, CDR2 FYNNEI. There are 15 residues in the CDR3. V trimming: 6 bases; J trimming: 1 base; junction bases outside the gene matches: 5. In DNA, the CDR3 is TGTGCCAGCAGAGCTAGCGGGAGTGCCCAAGAGACCCAGTACTTC. This codes for CASRASGSAQETQYF.

V gene TRBV18 combines with J gene TRBJ2-7; 7 bases are shared with TRBD1. This CDR3 region has 15 residues. CDR1 is KGHSH and CDR2 is LQKENI in the germline V gene. Trimming cost V 5 bases and J 0 bases; bases outside gene matches: 7. CDR3 residues: CASSSTGTDSYEQYF. As DNA, the CDR3 is TGTGCCAGCTCATCGACCGGGACAGACTCCTACGAGCAGTACTTC.